The rows below give T cell receptor beta chains drawn from one sample of a study of CD8+CD57+ T cells in acquired aplastic anemia. TCRdb re-analysed the reads in MiXCR, keeping a single row per CDR3 protein. The sample has approximately 470,000 distinct CDR3 sequences, more than 25% seen once. What was sequenced was sorted CD4+, CD8+, or CD8+CD57+ T cells (not recorded which) from PBMCs. The receptor set was obtained from a human donor with aplastic anemia. CDR3s include the opening cysteine and the closing phenylalanine or tryptophan.

CDR3 length	V gene	J gene	CDR3 protein
17	TRBV18	TRBJ1-3	CASSPYTGQEAGNTIYF
13	TRBV19	TRBJ2-7	CASSIDRYYEQYF
17	TRBV2	TRBJ2-7	CASSARVPGQGPYEQYF
16	TRBV11-2	TRBJ1-2	CASSLVGRGGGYGYTF
14	TRBV2	TRBJ2-5	CASSHTSGQETQYF
13	TRBV25-1	TRBJ1-4	CASLDRFNEELFF
12	TRBV10-3	TRBJ2-7	CATSDSRNEQYF
14	TRBV24-1	TRBJ1-5	CATSAIQGRQPQHF
14	TRBV20-1	TRBJ2-2	CSARRASGTGELFF
11	TRBV7-7	TRBJ2-5	CASPRGETQYF
14	TRBV20-1	TRBJ2-7	CSATALTEGGEQYF
12	TRBV24-1	TRBJ2-1	CATSVGGNEQFF
16	TRBV4-2	TRBJ2-3	CASSIEGQANTDTQYF
11	TRBV10-2	TRBJ2-1	CASSEDNEQFF
15	TRBV2	TRBJ1-1	CASRSPGQGRTEAFF
14	TRBV2	TRBJ1-6	CASSPQGRDSPLHF
13	TRBV10-3	TRBJ1-5	CAIRDSLIQPQHF
13	TRBV7-9	TRBJ2-7	CASRRLAHHEQYF
13	TRBV10-3	TRBJ1-5	CAIRAGGNQPQHF
15	TRBV12-3/TRBV12-4	TRBJ1-2	CASSLPGQGFYGYTF
16	TRBV2	TRBJ1-1	CASSESGVIMNTEAFF
15	TRBV7-9	TRBJ1-1	CASSLVPGAWTEAFF
14	TRBV7-8	TRBJ2-7	CASSLVRGANEQYF
16	TRBV4-2	TRBJ1-3	CASSLNTPSSGNTIYF
13	TRBV20-1	TRBJ2-1	CSAPQRGGREQFF
12	TRBV9	TRBJ2-5	CAPGVGVETQYF
15	TRBV6-1	TRBJ2-3	CASSEFKASGQTQYF
15	TRBV6-1	TRBJ2-7	CASSDWAGSSYEQYF
12	TRBV20-1	TRBJ2-7	CSARTSVSEQYF
14	TRBV4-2	TRBJ1-5	CASSPDKVNQPQHF
15	TRBV10-2	TRBJ1-2	CASKPGQGAAYGYTF
15	TRBV15	TRBJ1-4	CATSRDRAANEKLFF
14	TRBV3-1	TRBJ1-2	CASSQDPRNYGYTF
9	TRBV29-1	TRBJ2-1	CSGYNEQFF
16	TRBV7-9	TRBJ1-6	CASSPWFSSYNSPLHF
16	TRBV2	TRBJ1-6	CASSEAGQAYNSPLHF
15	TRBV7-2	TRBJ1-5	CASSLTGLRNQPQHF
11	TRBV2	TRBJ2-5	CASSQLETQYF
15	TRBV4-3	TRBJ2-2	CASSQAGPNTGELFF
12	TRBV10-3	TRBJ2-3	CAICGGGATQYF